Given below is one TCR beta chain in context. This clonotype was seen many times. The antigen this receptor binds is unknown. No qualities accompany the bases; no much larger clone lies one base away. To synthesize cDNA, template-switch 5'RACE was performed with a primer carrying a 10-nucleotide random unique molecular identifier so that each TCR transcript was tagged. Each sequencing run produced over 200 million TCR-beta sequences covering 15-18 subjects. The RNeasy kit was used for extraction of total RNA. The KAPA Real-time Library Amplification kit was used to amplify TCR-beta VDJ regions with primers for the TCR constant region and the 5'RACE anchor. Sample indexes and Illumina adaptors were added in a first PCR, and a second PCR then increased library yield. After purification with Ampure beads, the TCR product of roughly 650 bp was size-selected on a 2% E-gel SizeSelection system. Library quality was checked on a Bioanalyzer, concentration was measured with Qubit, and libraries were quantified with the Kapa Library Quantification kit before pooling. Libraries were sequenced paired-end 2 x 150 bp on an Illumina HiSeq 2500. To increase sequence diversity, about 23-30% phiX was spiked into each library pool. The paper's data handling went like this. The UMI-based MiGEC pipeline processed quality-filtered reads and removed over 85% of raw TCR sequences during error correction. VDJ genes were aligned to IMGT germline references, and clonotypes were defined by unique CDR3 amino acid sequence plus V-J genes. Clonal expansion, Shannon diversity, and CDR3 relatedness (CalcPairwiseDistances, ClusterSamples) were evaluated with VDJtools, and phylogenetic trees were built with CLCbio workbench. A clone was classed as expanded if it had 8 or more unique UMIs, a cutoff based on coefficient-of-variation modelling across technical triplicates. TCRdb reran the public reads through fastp at Q25 and MiXCR, keeping productive beta chains. Each record represents a unique CDR3 protein, reported with the most common genes and DNA among its rows. The V and J calls, along with clone size, are taken from TCRdb and not from the paper's own processing. This sample has roughly 75,000 distinct CDR3 sequences in its table, and 12% to 15% of those were observed once. Together, the top ten hold around 4.3% of the sample.

The data belong to a study of neurological immune-mediated disorders (dated by TCRdb to the late 2010s). In terms of the full investigation: Peripheral blood TCR-beta repertoires from patients with HTLV-I-associated myelopathy (HAM/TSP), patients with multiple sclerosis, and healthy controls were compared in the study using UMI-based sequencing. Alongside PBMC samples, the set of approximately 100 TCR-beta libraries contained longitudinal samples, technical triplicates, and paired CD4+ and CD8+ T-cell subsets that had been sorted. Of the approximately 66 subjects in the cohort, some 15 were HAM/TSP patients, 34 were multiple sclerosis patients, and some 20 were healthy controls. Longitudinal HAM/TSP donors and healthy donors each had 3 time-points at intervals of roughly 3-45 months. General findings and caveats noted by the study authors: Expanded clones from different subjects shared no identical CDR3 amino acid sequences, which suggests that TCR-beta repertoires were private in all groups. TCR clonal expansion was greatest in HAM/TSP patients and smallest in MS patients, who ranked below even healthy controls.

The label giving this sample's time point can be read as: longitudinal time-point 1 (baseline). Libraries from unsorted PBMCs were made from 2 million PBMCs kept in RNAlater at -80 degrees C until RNA extraction. Peripheral blood was subjected to Ficoll-Hypaque density gradient centrifugation to isolate PBMCs, which were then cryopreserved in liquid nitrogen. The junction carries 11 bases between V and J, which are trimmed by 1 base and 13 bases respectively. The CDR3 goes from the cysteine to the phenylalanine over 13 residues. Only the CDR3 region is kept as DNA, spanning 39 bases read in frame from base 1. The germline V gene encodes CDR1 SGHTA and CDR2 FQGNSA.

The sequencing input was PBMCs. The TCR was taken from a female donor with HTLV-1-associated myelopathy (HAM/TSP). Here the chain combines TRBV7-2 and TRBJ1-6; the best D guess is TRBD1, with 5 bases matching. The CDR3 protein is CASSLDGGYPLHF. The DNA is as follows: TGTGCCAGCAGCTTAGATGGGGGATATCCCCTCCACTTT. Outside the CDR3, residues come from the reference TRBV7-2 and TRBJ1-6 proteins, so the full variable domain is: GAGVSQSPSNKVTEKGKDVELRCDPISGHTALYWYRQSLGQGLEFLIYFQGNSAPDKSGLPSDRFSAERTGGSVSTLTIQRTQQEDSAVYLCASSLDGGYPLHFGNGTRLTVT.